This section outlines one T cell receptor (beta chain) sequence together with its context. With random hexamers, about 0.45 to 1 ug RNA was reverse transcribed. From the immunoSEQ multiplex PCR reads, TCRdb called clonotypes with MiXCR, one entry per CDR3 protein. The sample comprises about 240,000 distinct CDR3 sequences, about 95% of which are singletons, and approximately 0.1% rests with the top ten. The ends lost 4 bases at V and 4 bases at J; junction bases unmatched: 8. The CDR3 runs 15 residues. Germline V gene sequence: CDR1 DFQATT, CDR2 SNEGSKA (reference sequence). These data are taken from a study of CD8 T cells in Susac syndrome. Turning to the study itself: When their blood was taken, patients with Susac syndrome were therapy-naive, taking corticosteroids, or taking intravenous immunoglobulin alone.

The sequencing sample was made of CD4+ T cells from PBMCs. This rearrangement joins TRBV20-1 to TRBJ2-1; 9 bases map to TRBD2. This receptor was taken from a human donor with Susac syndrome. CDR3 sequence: CSATPLAGEYNEQFF. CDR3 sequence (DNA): TGCAGTGCTACACCTTTAGCGGGAGAATACAATGAGCAGTTCTTC.